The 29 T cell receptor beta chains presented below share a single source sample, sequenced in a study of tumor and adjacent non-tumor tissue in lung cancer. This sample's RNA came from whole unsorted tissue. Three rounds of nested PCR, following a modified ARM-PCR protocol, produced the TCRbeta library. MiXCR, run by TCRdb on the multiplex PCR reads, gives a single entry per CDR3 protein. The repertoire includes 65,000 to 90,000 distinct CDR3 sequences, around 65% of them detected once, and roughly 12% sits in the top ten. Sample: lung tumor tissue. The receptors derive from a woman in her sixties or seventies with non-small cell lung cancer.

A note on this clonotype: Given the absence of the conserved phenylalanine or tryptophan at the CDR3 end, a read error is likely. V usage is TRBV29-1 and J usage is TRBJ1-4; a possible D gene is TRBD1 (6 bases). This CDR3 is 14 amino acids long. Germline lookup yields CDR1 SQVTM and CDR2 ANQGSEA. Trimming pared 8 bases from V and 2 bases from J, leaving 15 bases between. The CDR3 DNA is TGCAGCCTCGGACAGAGGGGGACTAATGAAAAACTGTTTTTA. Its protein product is CSLGQRGTNEKLFL.

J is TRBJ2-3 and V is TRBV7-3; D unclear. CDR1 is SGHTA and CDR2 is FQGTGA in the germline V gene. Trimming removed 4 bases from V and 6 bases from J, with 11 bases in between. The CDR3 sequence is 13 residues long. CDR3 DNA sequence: TGTGCCAGCAGCTCCCGGCAGTCTGATACGCAGTATTTT. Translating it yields CASSSRQSDTQYF.

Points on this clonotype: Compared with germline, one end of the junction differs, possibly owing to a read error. CDR3 loop: CASNLPGSAETQYF. The CDR3 nucleotides are TGTGCTAGCAACTTACCTGGGTCCGCTGAGACCCAGTACTTC. V is TRBV7-8 and J is TRBJ2-5; D is uncertain. CDR1 is SGHVS and CDR2 is FQNEAQ in the germline V gene. The CDR3 extends over 14 amino acids.

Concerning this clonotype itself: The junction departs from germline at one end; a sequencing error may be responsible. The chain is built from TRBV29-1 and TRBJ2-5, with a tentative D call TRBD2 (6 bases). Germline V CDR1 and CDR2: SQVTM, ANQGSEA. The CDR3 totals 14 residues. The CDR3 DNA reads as TGCAGAGTTGGTCGGGCTCCAGGAGGGGAGACCCAGTACTTT. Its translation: CRVGRAPGGETQYF.

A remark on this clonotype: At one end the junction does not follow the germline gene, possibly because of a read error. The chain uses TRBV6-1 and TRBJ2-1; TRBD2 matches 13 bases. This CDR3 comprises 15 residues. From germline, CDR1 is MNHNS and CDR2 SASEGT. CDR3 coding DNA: TGTGCCAGCAGTAAAGCGACTAGCGGGGGGAATGAGCAGTTCTTC. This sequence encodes CASSKATSGGNEQFF.

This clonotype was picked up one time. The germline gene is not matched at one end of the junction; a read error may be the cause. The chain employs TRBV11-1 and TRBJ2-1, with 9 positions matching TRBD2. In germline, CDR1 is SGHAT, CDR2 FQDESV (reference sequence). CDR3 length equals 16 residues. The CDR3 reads CASSLALAGLYNELLF. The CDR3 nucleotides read TGTGCCAGCAGCTTAGCACTAGCGGGCCTATACAATGAGCTGCTCTTC.

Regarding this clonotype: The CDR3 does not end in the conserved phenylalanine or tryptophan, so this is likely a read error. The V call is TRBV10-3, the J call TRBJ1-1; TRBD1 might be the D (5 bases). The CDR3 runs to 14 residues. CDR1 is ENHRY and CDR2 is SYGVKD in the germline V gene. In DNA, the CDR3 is TGTGTCATCAGCCCGAACGGGGGGGACACTGAAGCTTTCATT. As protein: CVISPNGGDTEAFI.

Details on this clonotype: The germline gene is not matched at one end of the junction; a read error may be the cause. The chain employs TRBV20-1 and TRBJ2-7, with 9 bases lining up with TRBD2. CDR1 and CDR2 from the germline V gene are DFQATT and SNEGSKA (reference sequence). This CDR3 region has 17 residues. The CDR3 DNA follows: TGCAGTCCTAGAGTGCCCGTTGTAGCGGGAGTTAACTACGAGCAGTACTTC. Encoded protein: CSPRVPVVAGVNYEQYF.

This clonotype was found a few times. In DNA, the CDR3 is TGCAGTGCTAGAGATAAGGGCCGCAATCAGCCCCAGCATTTT. It is translated as CSARDKGRNQPQHF. This rearrangement joins TRBV20-1 to TRBJ1-5; D not certain. The CDR3 is made up of 14 amino acids. Germline CDR1 reads DFQATT; CDR2 reads SNEGSKA (reference sequence). V lost 0 bases and J lost 2, with 8 bases in between.

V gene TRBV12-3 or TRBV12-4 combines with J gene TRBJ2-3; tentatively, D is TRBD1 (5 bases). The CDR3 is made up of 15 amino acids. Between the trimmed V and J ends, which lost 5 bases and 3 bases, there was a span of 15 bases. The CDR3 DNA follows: TGTGCCAGCAGTCAAGCAGGGTCTAGTACAGATACGCAGTATTTT. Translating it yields CASSQAGSSTDTQYF.

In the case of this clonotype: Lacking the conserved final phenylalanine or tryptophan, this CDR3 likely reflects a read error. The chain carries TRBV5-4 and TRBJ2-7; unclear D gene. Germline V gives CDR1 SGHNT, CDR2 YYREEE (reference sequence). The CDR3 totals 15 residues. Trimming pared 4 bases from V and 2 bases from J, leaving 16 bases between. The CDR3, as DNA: TGTGCCAGCAGCGCCCGAGAAGCGTGTACCTACGAGCAGTACTCC. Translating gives CASSAREACTYEQYS.

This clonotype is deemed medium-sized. CDR3 sequence reads: CASGSGTGVLETQYF. For the CDR3, the DNA is TGTGCTAGTGGTTCCGGGACAGGGGTGTTAGAGACCCAGTACTTC. The V call is TRBV12-5, the J call TRBJ2-5; 10 bases agree with TRBD1. This CDR3 has 15 residues. V lost 4 bases, J lost 4 bases, and 6 bases stayed unmatched. Germline CDR1 reads LGHNT; CDR2 reads FRNRAP. The whole variable domain, filled in from reference TRBV12-5 and TRBJ2-5, reads DARVTQTPRHKVTEMGQEVTMRCQPILGHNTVFWYRQTMMQGLELLAYFRNRAPLDDSGMPKDRFSAEMPDATLATLKIQPSEPRDSAVYFCASGSGTGVLETQYFGPGTRLLVL.

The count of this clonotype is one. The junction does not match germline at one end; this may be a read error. The CDR3 DNA is TGTGTCACCGGTGAATCCACACTCCCAGATACGCAGTATTTT. This gives the protein CVTGESTLPDTQYF. The chain carries TRBV24-1 and TRBJ2-3; D is ambiguous. CDR3 size: 14 residues. Germline assignment: CDR1 KGHDR and CDR2 SFDVKD.

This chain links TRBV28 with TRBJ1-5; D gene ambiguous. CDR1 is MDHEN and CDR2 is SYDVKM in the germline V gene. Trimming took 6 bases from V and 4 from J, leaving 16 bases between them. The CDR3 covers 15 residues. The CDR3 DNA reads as TGTGCCAGCAGCCCACCGAGGAGGAGGAATCAGCCCCAGCATTTT. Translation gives CASSPPRRRNQPQHF.

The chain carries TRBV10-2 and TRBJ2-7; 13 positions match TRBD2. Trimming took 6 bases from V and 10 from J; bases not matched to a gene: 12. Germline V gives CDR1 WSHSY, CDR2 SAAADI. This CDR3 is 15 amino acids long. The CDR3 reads CASRWGTSGTGDQYF. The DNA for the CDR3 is TGCGCCAGCAGATGGGGGACTAGCGGGACTGGGGATCAGTACTTC.

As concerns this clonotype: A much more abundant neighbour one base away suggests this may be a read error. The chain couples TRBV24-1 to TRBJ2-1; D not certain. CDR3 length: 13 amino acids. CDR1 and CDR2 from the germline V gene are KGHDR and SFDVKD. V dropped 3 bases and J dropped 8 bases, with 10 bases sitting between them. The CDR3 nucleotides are TGTGCCACCAGTGATAACTTGAACGATGAGCAGTTCTTC. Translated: CATSDNLNDEQFF.

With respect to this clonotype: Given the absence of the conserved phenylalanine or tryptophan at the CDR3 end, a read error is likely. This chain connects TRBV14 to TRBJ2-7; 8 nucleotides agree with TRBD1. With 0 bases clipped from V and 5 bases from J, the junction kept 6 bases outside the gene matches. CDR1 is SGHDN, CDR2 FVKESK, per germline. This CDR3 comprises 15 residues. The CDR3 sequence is CASSQEGRGRDEQYL. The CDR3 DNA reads TGTGCCAGCAGCCAAGAAGGCAGGGGGCGAGACGAGCAGTACCTC.

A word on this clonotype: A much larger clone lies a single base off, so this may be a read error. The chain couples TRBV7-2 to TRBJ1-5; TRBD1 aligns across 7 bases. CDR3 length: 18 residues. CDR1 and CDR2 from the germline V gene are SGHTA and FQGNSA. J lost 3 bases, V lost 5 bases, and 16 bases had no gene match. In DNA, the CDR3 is TGTGCCAGCAGCCCTAGACAGCGGACAGGCAACACCAATCAGCCCCAGCATTTT. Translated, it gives CASSPRQRTGNTNQPQHF.

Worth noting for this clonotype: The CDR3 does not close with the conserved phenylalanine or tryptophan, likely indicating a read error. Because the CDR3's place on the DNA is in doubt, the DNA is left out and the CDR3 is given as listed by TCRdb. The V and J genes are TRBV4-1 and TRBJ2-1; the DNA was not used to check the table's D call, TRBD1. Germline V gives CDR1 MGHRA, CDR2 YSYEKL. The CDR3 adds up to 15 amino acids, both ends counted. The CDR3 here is CASSRTGVGYNEQLL.

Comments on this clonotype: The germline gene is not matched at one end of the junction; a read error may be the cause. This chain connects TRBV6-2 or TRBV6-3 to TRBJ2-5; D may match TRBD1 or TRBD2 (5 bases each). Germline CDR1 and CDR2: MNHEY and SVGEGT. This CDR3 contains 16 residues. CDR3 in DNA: TGTGCTAGCAGTTACGGGAAGGGGTCGATATTGGAGACCCAGTACTTC. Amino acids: CASSYGKGSILETQYF.

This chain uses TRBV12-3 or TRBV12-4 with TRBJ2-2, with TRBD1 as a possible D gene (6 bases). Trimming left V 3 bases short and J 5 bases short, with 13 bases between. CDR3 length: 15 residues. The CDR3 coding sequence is TGTGCCAGCAGTTTGGGGCAGGGGCGAACCGGGGAGCTGTTTTTT. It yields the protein CASSLGQGRTGELFF.

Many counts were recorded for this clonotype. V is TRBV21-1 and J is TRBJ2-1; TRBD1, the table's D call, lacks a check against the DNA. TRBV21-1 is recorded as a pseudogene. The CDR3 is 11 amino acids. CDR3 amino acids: CASSKSTGRAF. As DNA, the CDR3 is TGTGCCAGCAGCAAAAGTACAGGACGCGCCTTC.

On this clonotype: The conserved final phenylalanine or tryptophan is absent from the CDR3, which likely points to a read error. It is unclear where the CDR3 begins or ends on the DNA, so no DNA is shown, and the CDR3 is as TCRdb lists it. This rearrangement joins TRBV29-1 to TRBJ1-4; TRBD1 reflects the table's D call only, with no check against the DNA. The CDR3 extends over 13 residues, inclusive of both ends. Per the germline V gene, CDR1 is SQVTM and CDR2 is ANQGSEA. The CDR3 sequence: CSVRETGVEKLLY.

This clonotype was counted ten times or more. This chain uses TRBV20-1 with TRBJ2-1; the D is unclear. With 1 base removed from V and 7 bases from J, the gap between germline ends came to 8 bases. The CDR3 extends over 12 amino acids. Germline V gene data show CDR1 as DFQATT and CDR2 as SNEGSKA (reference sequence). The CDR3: CSARGRMNEQFF. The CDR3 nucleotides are TGCAGTGCTAGAGGTCGGATGAATGAGCAGTTCTTC.

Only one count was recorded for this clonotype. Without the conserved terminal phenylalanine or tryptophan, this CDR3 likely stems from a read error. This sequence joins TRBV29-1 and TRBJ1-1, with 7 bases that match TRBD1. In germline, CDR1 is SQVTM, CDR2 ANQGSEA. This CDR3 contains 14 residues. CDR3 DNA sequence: TGCGGCGCCGCTAGGGGAGGGGGCAACACTGAAGCTTTCCTT. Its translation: CGAARGGGNTEAFL.

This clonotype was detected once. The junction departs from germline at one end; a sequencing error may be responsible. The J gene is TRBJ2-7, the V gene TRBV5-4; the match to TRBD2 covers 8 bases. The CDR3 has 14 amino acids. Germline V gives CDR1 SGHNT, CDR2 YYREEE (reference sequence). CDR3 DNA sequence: TGTGCCAGGAGCCCTAGGACTAGCCCCTACGAGCAGTATTTC. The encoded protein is CARSPRTSPYEQYF.

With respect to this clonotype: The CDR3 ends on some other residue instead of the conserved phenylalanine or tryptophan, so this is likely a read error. CDR3 nucleotides: TGTGCCAGCAGGAACAGGGGCTGGTACTCCTACGAGCAGTACCTT. Translating gives CASRNRGWYSYEQYL. V is TRBV28 and J is TRBJ2-7; 7 bases agree with TRBD1. The V gene's germline CDR1 is MDHEN and CDR2 SYDVKM. The CDR3 length is 15 residues. The V gene end was trimmed by 6 bases and the J gene end by 0 bases; junction bases not matched to a gene: 8.

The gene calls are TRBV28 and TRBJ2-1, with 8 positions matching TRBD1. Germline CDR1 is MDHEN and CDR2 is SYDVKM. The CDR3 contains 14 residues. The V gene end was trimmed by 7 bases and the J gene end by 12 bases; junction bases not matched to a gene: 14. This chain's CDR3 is CASTQGAFYSGQFF. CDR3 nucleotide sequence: TGTGCCAGCACTCAGGGGGCGTTCTACAGCGGGCAGTTCTTC. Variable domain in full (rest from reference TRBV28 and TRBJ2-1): DVKVTQSSRYLVKRTGEKVFLECVQDMDHENMFWYRQDPGLGLRLIYFSYDVKMKEKGDIPEGYSVSREKKERFSLILESASTNQTSMYLCASTQGAFYSGQFFGPGTRLTVL.

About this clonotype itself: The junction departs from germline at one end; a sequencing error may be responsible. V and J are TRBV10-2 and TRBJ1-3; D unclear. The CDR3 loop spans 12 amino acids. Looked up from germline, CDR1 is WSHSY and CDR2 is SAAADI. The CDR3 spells CASMGSGSTIYF. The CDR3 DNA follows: TGCGCCAGTATGGGATCTGGAAGCACCATATATTTT.